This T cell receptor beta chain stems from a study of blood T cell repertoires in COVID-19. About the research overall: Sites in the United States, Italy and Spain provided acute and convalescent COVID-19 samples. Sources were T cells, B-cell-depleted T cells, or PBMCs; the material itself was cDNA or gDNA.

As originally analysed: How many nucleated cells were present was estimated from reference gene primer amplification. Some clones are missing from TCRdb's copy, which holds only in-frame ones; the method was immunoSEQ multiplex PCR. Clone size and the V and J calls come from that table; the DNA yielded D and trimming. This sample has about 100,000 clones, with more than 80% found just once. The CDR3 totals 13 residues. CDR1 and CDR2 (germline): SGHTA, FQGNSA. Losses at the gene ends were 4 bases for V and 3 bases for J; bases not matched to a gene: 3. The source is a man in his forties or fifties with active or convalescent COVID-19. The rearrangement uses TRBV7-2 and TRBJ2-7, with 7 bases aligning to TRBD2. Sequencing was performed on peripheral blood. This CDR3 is CASSSSGFYEQYF. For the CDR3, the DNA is TGTGCCAGCAGCTCTAGCGGCTTCTACGAGCAGTACTTC.